Presented here are 22 T cell receptor beta chains from one specimen sequenced in a study of graft-versus-host responses after intestinal transplantation. Antigens for these TCRs are unknown. Measured with immunoSEQ multiplex PCR; TCRdb has only the in-frame clones, and not every one. The data show over 100,000 clones, 90% to 95% seen once. The material was unstimulated CD4+ T cells sorted from spleen or lymph node cells, obtained before transplant. The receptors come from a human donor who was the organ donor for an intestinal transplant.

This clone was detected only once. J is TRBJ2-7 and V is TRBV15; 8 nucleotides match TRBD1. V shed 3 bases, J shed 2 bases, and the junction held 3 bases outside the gene matches. The CDR3 is 14 amino acids. Germline V gene lookup returns CDR1 LNHNV and CDR2 YYDKDF (reference sequence). The CDR3 DNA reads as TGTGCCACCAGCAGGAGACAGGGGACCTACGAGCAGTACTTC. This gives the protein CATSRRQGTYEQYF.

This chain connects TRBV6-1 to TRBJ1-2, with TRBD1 as a possible D gene (6 bases). V was shortened by 4 bases and J by 5 bases, with 17 bases between the two germline ends. This CDR3 region has 15 residues. Germline CDR1 reads MNHNS; CDR2 reads SASEGT. The CDR3 coding sequence is TGTGCCAGCAGTGCCGGCTGGGACACCGGTTATGGCTACACCTTC. Its translation: CASSAGWDTGYGYTF.

The V and J genes are TRBV7-8 and TRBJ2-7, with D perhaps TRBD1 (5 bases). V lost 4 bases and J lost 2, with 9 bases in between. This CDR3 has 13 amino acids. CDR1 is SGHVS and CDR2 is FQNEAQ in the germline V gene. The CDR3 nucleotides read TGTGCCAGCAGCTGGACAACGGCCTACGAGCAGTACTTC. This gives the protein CASSWTTAYEQYF.

The count of this clone is one. The chain has TRBV29-1 and TRBJ2-1; TRBD2 matches 7 bases. Germline-derived CDR1 and CDR2 are SQVTM and ANQGSEA. V lost 7 bases and J lost 4; bases outside the gene matches: 13. The CDR3 is 15 amino acids. The CDR3 coding sequence is TGCAGCGCTAAAGGGTCTCTAGCGGCATACAATGAGCAGTTCTTC. This codes for CSAKGSLAAYNEQFF.

The J gene is TRBJ2-3, the V gene TRBV7-6; 8 nucleotides match TRBD2. The V gene's germline CDR1 is SGHVS and CDR2 FNYEAQ. Trimming took 5 bases from V and 6 from J; bases not matched to a gene: 10. The CDR3 has 15 amino acids. CDR3 DNA: TGTGCCAGCAGCAGGACTAGCTCCCTTCGGGATACGCAGTATTTT. Protein product: CASSRTSSLRDTQYF. The whole variable domain, remainder taken from reference TRBV7-6 and TRBJ2-3, is GAGVSQSPRYKVTKRGQDVALRCDPISGHVSLYWYRQALGQGPEFLTYFNYEAQQDKSGLPNDRFSAERPEGSISTLTIQRTEQRDSAMYRCASSRTSSLRDTQYFGPGTRLTVL.

The rearrangement links TRBV5-5 to TRBJ2-5; TRBD2 agrees at 11 bases. The CDR3 runs 17 residues. The germline V gene has CDR1 SGHKS and CDR2 YYEKEE (reference sequence). Unmatched junction bases numbered 10, after V lost 4 bases and J lost 2 bases. The CDR3 region has the DNA TGTGCCAGCAGCGGGTTCGGGACTAGCGGAGCGCAAGAGACCCAGTACTTC. Protein sequence: CASSGFGTSGAQETQYF.

This clone was recorded only once. The chain has TRBV30 and TRBJ2-7, with 11 positions matching TRBD2. The CDR3 is 13 amino acids. The ends lost 2 bases at V and 6 bases at J; junction bases unmatched: 3. CDR1 is GTSNPN, CDR2 SVGIG, per germline (reference sequence). CDR3 sequence (DNA): TGTGCCTGGAGTCCTCTAGCGGGAGGCGAGCAGTACTTC. This sequence encodes CAWSPLAGGEQYF.

The CDR3 DNA sequence: TGTGCCAGCAGTTACCGTGCTGACTATGGCTACACCTTC. Translation: CASSYRADYGYTF. The chain joins TRBV6-5 to TRBJ1-2; D unclear. V dropped 2 bases and J dropped 3 bases, with 7 bases sitting between them. CDR3 length: 13 amino acids. In germline, CDR1 is MNHEY, CDR2 SVGAGI.

This clone was seen a single time. CDR3 nucleotides: TGTGCCAGCAGGATAGCGGGAGACGGGTACAATGAGCAGTTCTTC. The encoded protein is CASRIAGDGYNEQFF. The genes are TRBV7-8 and TRBJ2-1, with TRBD2 matching 9 bases. V lost 6 bases, J lost 4 bases, and 7 bases stayed unmatched. The germline CDR1 and CDR2 sequences are SGHVS and FQNEAQ. This CDR3 is 15 amino acids long.

The chain links TRBV7-2 to TRBJ2-3; TRBD2 agrees at 9 bases. CDR3 length: 19 amino acids. CDR1 and CDR2 from the germline V gene are SGHTA and FQGNSA. The junction had 12 bases not matched to a gene; V was cut back by 0 bases and J by 2 bases. The CDR3 nucleotides read TGTGCCAGCAGCTTAGCGTCTAGGGGGCTAGCGGGGTTCACAGATACGCAGTATTTT. It codes for CASSLASRGLAGFTDTQYF.

This chain connects TRBV5-4 to TRBJ2-5; 14 bases are a match to TRBD2. Germline trimming cut 2 bases from V and 4 bases from J; bases unmatched to any gene: 7. CDR3 length: 17 residues. The germline gives CDR1 SGHNT, CDR2 YYREEE (reference sequence). CDR3 nucleotide sequence: TGTGCCAGCAGCTTTGATGGACTAGCGGGAGGCGCAGAGACCCAGTACTTC. Translated, it gives CASSFDGLAGGAETQYF.

This chain links TRBV7-9 with TRBJ2-3, with 9 bases matching TRBD2. The CDR3 loop spans 16 amino acids. Germline CDR1 reads SEHNR; CDR2 reads FQNEAQ (reference sequence). J lost 0 bases, V lost 0 bases, and 1 base had no gene match. In nucleotides, the CDR3 is TGTGCCAGCAGCTTAGCCGGGACTAGCAGCACAGATACGCAGTATTTT. This gives the protein CASSLAGTSSTDTQYF.

The rearrangement joins TRBV7-9 to TRBJ2-6; D call uncertain. The length of the CDR3 is 13 residues. V lost 0 bases and J lost 3, with 0 bases in between. From germline, CDR1 is SEHNR and CDR2 FQNEAQ (reference sequence). DNA for the CDR3: TGTGCCAGCAGCTTAGCTGGGGCCAACGTCCTGACTTTC. Translated: CASSLAGANVLTF.

This CDR3 reads CASSLEQGNYGYTF. CDR3 DNA: TGCGCCAGCAGCTTGGAACAGGGTAACTATGGCTACACCTTC. The V and J genes are TRBV5-1 and TRBJ1-2; TRBD1 might be the D (6 bases). V lost 0 bases and J 1 base, leaving 7 bases between the germline ends. The germline CDR1 and CDR2 sequences are SGHRS and YFSETQ. CDR3 length: 14 amino acids.

The genes are TRBV5-4 and TRBJ1-1, with D possibly being TRBD1 (6 bases). The CDR3 contains 16 residues. The V and J ends lost 3 bases and 7 bases respectively, with 22 bases between them. Germline V gene lookup returns CDR1 SGHNT and CDR2 YYREEE (reference sequence). The CDR3 here is CASSSPPGQREGEAFF. In nucleotides, the CDR3 is TGTGCCAGCAGCTCCCCCCCGGGACAAAGGGAAGGTGAAGCTTTCTTT.

The V call is TRBV2, the J call TRBJ2-5; D might be TRBD2 (6 bases). Germline CDR1 is SNHLY and CDR2 is FYNNEI. The V end lost 5 bases, the J end lost 6 bases, and 13 bases lay between the germline ends. This CDR3 comprises 13 residues. The CDR3 is CASSSSGEKTQYF. Written as DNA, the CDR3 is TGTGCCAGCAGTTCATCGGGAGAGAAGACCCAGTACTTC. Full variable domain (remainder filled in from reference TRBV2 and TRBJ2-5): EPEVTQTPSHQVTQMGQEVILRCVPISNHLYFYWYRQILGQKVEFLVSFYNNEISEKSEIFDDQFSVERPDGSNFTLKIRSTKLEDSAMYFCASSSSGEKTQYFGPGTRLLVL.

The chain joins TRBV6-5 to TRBJ2-7; D unresolved. CDR3 length: 13 amino acids. Trimming took 0 bases from V and 6 from J, leaving 9 bases between them. Germline values: CDR1 MNHEY, CDR2 SVGAGI. CDR3 sequence: CASSYSVLREQYF. The CDR3 coding sequence is TGTGCCAGCAGTTACTCGGTCCTCCGCGAGCAGTACTTC.

This clone was observed a few times. CDR3 amino acids: CASSRDTSSGNTIYF. In DNA, the CDR3 is TGTGCCAGCAGCCGTGACACGAGCTCTGGAAACACCATATATTTT. The V and J genes are TRBV4-2 and TRBJ1-3; D gene ambiguous. CDR1 is LGHNA, CDR2 YNFKEQ, per germline. Between the trimmed V and J ends, which lost 4 bases and 0 bases, there was a span of 10 bases. The CDR3 loop spans 15 amino acids.

This clone turned up a few times. Here the CDR3 reads CAWSVRRVLFF. The CDR3 coding sequence is TGTGCCTGGAGTGTACGACGCGTGCTGTTTTTT. The chain carries TRBV30 and TRBJ2-2, with D unresolved. CDR1 and CDR2 (germline): GTSNPN, SVGIG (reference sequence). V was pared by 0 bases and J by 13 bases, with 9 bases between. This CDR3 contains 11 residues.

The chain combines TRBV5-1 with TRBJ2-2, with D possibly matching TRBD1 (6 bases). The length of the CDR3 is 15 residues. From germline, CDR1 is SGHRS and CDR2 YFSETQ. V was clipped by 4 bases and J by 5 bases, with 15 bases between them. The CDR3 loop is CASSPGVGGTGELFF. CDR3 bases: TGCGCCAGCAGCCCTGGTGTAGGGGGAACCGGGGAGCTGTTTTTT.

Here the CDR3 DNA reads TGCGCCAGCAGCCAAGTTCCCGGGAGGGCCGGAGATACGCAGTATTTT. This translates into CASSQVPGRAGDTQYF. The chain uses TRBV4-1 and TRBJ2-3, with 8 positions matching TRBD2. The CDR3 runs 16 residues. Germline V gene lookup returns CDR1 MGHRA and CDR2 YSYEKL. V was pared by 1 base and J by 5 bases, with 8 bases of the junction left unmatched.

The rearrangement links TRBV2 to TRBJ2-1; a weak D match, TRBD1 (6 bases). CDR3 length: 15 residues. Trimming took 1 base from V and 10 from J, leaving 17 bases between them. Germline CDR1 reads SNHLY; CDR2 reads FYNNEI. For the CDR3, the DNA is TGTGCCAGCAGTGAAGGCAGGGGCGAGTCAGGGGAGCAGTTCTTC. Residues: CASSEGRGESGEQFF.